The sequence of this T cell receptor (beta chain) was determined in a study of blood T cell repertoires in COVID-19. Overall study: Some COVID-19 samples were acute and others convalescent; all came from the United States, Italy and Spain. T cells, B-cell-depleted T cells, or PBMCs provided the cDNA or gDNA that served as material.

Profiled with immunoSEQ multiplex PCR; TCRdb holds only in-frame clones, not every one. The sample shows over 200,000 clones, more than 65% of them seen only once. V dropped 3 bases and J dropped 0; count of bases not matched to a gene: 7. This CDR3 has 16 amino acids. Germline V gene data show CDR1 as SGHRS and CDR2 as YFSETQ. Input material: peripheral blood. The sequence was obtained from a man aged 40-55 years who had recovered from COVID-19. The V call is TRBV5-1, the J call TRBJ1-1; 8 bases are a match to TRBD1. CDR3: CASSWGQAYMNTEAFF. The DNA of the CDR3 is TGCGCCAGCAGCTGGGGACAGGCCTACATGAACACTGAAGCTTTCTTT.